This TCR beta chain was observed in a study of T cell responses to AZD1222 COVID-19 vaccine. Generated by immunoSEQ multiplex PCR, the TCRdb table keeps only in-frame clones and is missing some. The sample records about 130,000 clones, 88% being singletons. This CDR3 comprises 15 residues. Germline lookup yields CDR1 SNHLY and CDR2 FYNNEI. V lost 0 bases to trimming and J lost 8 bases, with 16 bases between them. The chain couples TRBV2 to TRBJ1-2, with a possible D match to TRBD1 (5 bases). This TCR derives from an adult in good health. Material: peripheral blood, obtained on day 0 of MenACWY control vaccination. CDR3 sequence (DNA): TGTGCCAGCAGTGAAGCGCTGGGGGGTTGGTACGGCTACACCTTC. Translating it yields CASSEALGGWYGYTF.